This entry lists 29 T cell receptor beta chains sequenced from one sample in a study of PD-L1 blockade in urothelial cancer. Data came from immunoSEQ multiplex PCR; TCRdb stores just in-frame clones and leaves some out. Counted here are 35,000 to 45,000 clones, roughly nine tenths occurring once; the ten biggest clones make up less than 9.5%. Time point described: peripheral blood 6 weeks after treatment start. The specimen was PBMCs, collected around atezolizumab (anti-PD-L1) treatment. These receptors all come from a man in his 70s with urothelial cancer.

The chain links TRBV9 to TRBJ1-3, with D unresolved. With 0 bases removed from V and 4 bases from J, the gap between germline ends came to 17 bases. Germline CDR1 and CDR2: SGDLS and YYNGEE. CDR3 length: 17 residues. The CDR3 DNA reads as TGTGCCAGCAGCGTAGCCCCAGCAGGAGGTCAAGGAAACACCATATATTTT. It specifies CASSVAPAGGQGNTIYF.

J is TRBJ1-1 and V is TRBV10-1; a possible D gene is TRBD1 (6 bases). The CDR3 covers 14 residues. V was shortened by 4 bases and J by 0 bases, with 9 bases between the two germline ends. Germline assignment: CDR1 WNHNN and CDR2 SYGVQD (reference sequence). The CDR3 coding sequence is TGCGCCAGCAGTGTGGACAGCATGAACACTGAAGCTTTCTTT. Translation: CASSVDSMNTEAFF.

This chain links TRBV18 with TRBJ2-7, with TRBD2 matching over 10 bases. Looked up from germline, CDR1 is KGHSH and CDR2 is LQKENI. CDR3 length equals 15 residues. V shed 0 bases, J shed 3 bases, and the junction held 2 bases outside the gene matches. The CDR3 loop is CASSPPTSGVYEQYF. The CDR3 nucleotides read TGTGCCAGCTCACCACCCACTAGCGGGGTCTACGAGCAGTACTTC.

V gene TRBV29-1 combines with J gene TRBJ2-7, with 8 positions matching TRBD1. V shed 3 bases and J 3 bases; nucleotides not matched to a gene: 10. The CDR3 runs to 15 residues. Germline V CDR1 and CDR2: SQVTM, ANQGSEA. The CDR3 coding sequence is TGCAGCGTTGAGGAAAGAGGACAGGGTAGCTACGAGCAGTACTTC. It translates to CSVEERGQGSYEQYF.

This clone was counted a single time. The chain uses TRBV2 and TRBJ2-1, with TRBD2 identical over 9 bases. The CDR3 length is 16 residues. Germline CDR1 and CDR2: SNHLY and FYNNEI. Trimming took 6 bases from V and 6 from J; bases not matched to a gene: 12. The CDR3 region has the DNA TGTGCCAGCAGAGATAGCGGGAGCAAGATGGGCAATGAGCAGTTCTTC. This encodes CASRDSGSKMGNEQFF.

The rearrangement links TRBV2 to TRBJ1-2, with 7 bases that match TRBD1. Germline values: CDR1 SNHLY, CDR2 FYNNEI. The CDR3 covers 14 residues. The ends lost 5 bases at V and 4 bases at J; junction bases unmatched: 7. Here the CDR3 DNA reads TGTGCCAGCAGTTCGACCGGGACAGCCTATGGCTACACCTTC. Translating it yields CASSSTGTAYGYTF. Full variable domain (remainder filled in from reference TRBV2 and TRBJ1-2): EPEVTQTPSHQVTQMGQEVILRCVPISNHLYFYWYRQILGQKVEFLVSFYNNEISEKSEIFDDQFSVERPDGSNFTLKIRSTKLEDSAMYFCASSSTGTAYGYTFGSGTRLTVV.

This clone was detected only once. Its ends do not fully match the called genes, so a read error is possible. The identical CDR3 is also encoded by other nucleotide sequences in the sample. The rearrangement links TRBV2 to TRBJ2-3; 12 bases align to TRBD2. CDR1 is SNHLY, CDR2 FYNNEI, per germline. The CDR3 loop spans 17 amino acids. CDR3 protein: CASPLAGGPVGADTQYF. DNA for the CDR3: TGTGCCAGCCCCCTAGCGGGAGGGCCAGTTGGTGCAGATACACAGTATTTT.

DNA for the CDR3: TGCGCCAGTATTAGCGGGAGGGCATCGTACGAGCAGTACTTC. Its protein is CASISGRASYEQYF. The rearrangement joins TRBV10-2 to TRBJ2-7; 11 bases match TRBD2. Germline CDR1 reads WSHSY; CDR2 reads SAAADI. Trimming took 9 bases from V and 4 from J; bases not matched to a gene: 8. The CDR3 covers 14 residues.

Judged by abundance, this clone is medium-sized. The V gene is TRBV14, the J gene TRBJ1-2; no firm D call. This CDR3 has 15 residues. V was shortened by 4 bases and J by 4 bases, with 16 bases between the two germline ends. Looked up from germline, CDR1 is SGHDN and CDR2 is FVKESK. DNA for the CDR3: TGTGCCAGCAGCCGTTCCGCTGAGGGATTCTATGGCTACACCTTC. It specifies CASSRSAEGFYGYTF.

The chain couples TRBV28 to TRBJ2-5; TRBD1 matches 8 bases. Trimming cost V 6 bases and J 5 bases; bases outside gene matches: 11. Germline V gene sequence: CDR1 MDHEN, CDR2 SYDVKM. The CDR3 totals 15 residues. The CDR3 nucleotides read TGTGCCAGCAGGCTTCAGGGGGCCCGGGGGGAGACCCAGTACTTC. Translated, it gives CASRLQGARGETQYF.

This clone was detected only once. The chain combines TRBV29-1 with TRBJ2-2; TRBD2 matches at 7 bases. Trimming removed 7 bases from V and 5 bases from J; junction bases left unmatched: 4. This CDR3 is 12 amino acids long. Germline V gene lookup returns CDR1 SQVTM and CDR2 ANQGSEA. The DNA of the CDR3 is TGCAGCGGTGCGGGAGCGACCGGGGAGCTGTTTTTT. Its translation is CSGAGATGELFF.

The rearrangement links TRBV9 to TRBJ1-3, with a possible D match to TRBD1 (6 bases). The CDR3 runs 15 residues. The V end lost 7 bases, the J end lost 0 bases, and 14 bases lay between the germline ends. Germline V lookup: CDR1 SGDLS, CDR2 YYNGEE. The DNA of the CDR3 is TGTGCCAGCCCAGGACAGAAATACTCTGGAAACACCATATATTTT. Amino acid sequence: CASPGQKYSGNTIYF.

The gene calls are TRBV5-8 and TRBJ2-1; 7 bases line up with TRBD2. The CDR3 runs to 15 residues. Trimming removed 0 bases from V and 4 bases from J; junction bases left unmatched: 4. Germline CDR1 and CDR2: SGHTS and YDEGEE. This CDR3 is CASSLGGGPYNEQFF. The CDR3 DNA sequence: TGTGCCAGCAGCTTGGGGGGGGGACCTTACAATGAGCAGTTCTTC.

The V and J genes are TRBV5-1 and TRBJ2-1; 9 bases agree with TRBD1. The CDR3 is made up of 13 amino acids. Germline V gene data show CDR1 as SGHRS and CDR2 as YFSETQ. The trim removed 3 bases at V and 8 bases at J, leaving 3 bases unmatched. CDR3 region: CASSSGQGYEQFF. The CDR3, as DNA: TGCGCCAGCAGCTCGGGACAGGGCTATGAGCAGTTCTTC. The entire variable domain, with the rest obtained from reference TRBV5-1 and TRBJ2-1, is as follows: KAGVTQTPRYLIKTRGQQVTLSCSPISGHRSVSWYQQTPGQGLQFLFEYFSETQRNKGNFPGRFSGRQFSNSRSEMNVSTLELGDSALYLCASSSGQGYEQFFGPGTRLTVL.

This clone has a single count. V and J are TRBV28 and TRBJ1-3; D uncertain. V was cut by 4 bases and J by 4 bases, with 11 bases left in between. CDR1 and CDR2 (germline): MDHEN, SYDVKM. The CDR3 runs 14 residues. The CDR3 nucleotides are TGTGCCAGCAGTTCACCGGGGTCCGGAAACACCATATATTTT. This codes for CASSSPGSGNTIYF.

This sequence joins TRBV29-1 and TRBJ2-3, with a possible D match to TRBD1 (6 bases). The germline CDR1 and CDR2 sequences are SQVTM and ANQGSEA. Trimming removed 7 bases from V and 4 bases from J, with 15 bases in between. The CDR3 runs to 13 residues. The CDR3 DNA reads TGCAGCGCTGCGACAGGCGGCTCAGATACGCAGTATTTT. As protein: CSAATGGSDTQYF.

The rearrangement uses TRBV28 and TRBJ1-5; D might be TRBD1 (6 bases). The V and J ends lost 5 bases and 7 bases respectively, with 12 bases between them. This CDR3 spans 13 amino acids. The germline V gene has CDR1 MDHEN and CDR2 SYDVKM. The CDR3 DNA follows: TGTGCCAGCAGTCCTCAGGGGACCCAGCCCCAGCATTTT. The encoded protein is CASSPQGTQPQHF.

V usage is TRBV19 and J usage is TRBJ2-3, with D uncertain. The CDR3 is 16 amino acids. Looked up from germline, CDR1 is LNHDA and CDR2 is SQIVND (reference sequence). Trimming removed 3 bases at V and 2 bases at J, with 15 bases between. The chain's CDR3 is CASSILAAATTDTQYF. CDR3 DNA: TGTGCCAGTAGTATTTTGGCGGCGGCAACCACAGATACGCAGTATTTT. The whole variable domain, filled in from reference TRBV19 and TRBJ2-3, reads DGGITQSPKYLFRKEGQNVTLSCEQNLNHDAMYWYRQDPGQGLRLIYYSQIVNDFQKGDIAEGYSVSREKKESFPLTVTSAQKNPTAFYLCASSILAAATTDTQYFGPGTRLTVL.

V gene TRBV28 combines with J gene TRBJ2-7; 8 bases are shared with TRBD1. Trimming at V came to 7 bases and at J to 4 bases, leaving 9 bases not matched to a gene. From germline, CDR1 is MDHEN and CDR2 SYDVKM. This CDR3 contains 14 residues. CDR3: CASTQGATRYEQYF. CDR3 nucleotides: TGTGCCAGCACCCAGGGGGCTACTAGGTACGAGCAGTACTTC.

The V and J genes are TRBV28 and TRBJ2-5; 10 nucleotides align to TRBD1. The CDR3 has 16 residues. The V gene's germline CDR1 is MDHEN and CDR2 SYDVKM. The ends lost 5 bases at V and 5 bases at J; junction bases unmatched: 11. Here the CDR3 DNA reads TGTGCCAGCAGTCCGCTCCTGACAGGGGGCTTGGAGACCCAGTACTTC. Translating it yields CASSPLLTGGLETQYF.

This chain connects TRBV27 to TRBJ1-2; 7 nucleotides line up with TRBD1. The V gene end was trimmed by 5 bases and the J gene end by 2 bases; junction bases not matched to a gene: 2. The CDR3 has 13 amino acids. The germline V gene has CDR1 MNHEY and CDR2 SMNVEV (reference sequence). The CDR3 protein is CASSTTGNYGYTF. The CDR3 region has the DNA TGTGCCAGCAGTACGACAGGGAACTATGGCTACACCTTC.

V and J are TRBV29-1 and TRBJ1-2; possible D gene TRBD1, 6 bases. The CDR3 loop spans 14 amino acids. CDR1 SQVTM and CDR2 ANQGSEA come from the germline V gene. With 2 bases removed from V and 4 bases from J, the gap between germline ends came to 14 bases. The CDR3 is CSVEPSGQVYGYTF. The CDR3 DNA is TGCAGCGTTGAACCCTCGGGACAAGTCTATGGCTACACCTTC.

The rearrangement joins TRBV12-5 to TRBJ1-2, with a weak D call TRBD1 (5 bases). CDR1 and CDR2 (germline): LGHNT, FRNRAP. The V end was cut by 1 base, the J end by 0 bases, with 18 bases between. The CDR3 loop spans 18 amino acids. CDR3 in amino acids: CASGLDPGQTIPNYGYTF. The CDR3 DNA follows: TGTGCTAGTGGTTTGGACCCAGGACAAACCATTCCTAACTATGGCTACACCTTC.

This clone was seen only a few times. In DNA form, the CDR3 reads TGTGCCAGCACCCATGACAGGGTACAAGAGCAGTACTTC. Translation gives CASTHDRVQEQYF. The chain carries TRBV28 and TRBJ2-7; 7 bases map to TRBD1. The V gene's germline CDR1 is MDHEN and CDR2 SYDVKM. V lost 7 bases to trimming and J lost 7 bases; unmatched junction nucleotides: 10. This CDR3 contains 13 residues.

Here the CDR3 reads CASSLYTGYEQYF. CDR3 DNA: TGTGCCAGCAGCTTGTACACAGGCTACGAGCAGTACTTC. The chain links TRBV11-3 to TRBJ2-7; a possible D gene is TRBD1 (5 bases). The CDR3 consists of 13 residues. Trimming pared 3 bases from V and 3 bases from J, leaving 9 bases between. CDR1 SGHNT and CDR2 YENEEA come from the germline V gene.

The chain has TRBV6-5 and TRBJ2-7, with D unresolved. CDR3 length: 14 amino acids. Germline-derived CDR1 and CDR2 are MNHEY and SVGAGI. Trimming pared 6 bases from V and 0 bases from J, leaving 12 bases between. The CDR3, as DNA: TGTGCCAGCAGGTCCACACGGAGCTCCTACGAGCAGTACTTC. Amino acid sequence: CASRSTRSSYEQYF.

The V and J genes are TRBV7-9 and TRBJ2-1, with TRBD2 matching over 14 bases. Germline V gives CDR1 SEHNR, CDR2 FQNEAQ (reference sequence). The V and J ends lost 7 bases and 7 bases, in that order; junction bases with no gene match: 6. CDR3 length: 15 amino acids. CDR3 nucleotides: TGTGCCAGCACCCCGGGACTAGCGGGAGTTAATGAGCAGTTCTTC. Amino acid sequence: CASTPGLAGVNEQFF.

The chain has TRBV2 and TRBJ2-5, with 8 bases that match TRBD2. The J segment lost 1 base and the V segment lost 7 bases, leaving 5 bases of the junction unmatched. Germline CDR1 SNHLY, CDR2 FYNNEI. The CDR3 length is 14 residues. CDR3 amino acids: CASNHLAGQETQYF. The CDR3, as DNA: TGTGCCAGCAATCATCTAGCGGGCCAAGAGACCCAGTACTTC.

CDR3 sequence reads: CASSFSGGLAKNIQYF. The DNA for the CDR3 is TGTGCCAGCAGCTTTAGCGGGGGGCTAGCCAAAAACATTCAGTACTTC. The J gene is TRBJ2-4, the V gene TRBV7-8; TRBD2 aligns across 10 bases. Germline trimming cut 3 bases from V and 0 bases from J; bases unmatched to any gene: 2. Germline assignment: CDR1 SGHVS and CDR2 FQNEAQ. The CDR3 contains 16 residues.